The present TCR beta chain was sequenced within a study of blood T cell repertoires in COVID-19. Study-level background: Italy, Spain and the United States were the sources of the convalescent and acute COVID-19 samples. From T cells, B-cell-depleted T cells, or PBMCs came the material, which was cDNA or gDNA.

Only one count was recorded for this clone. Other DNA variants within this sample encode the same CDR3. In the original workflow: From reference gene primer amplification, estimates of nucleated cell counts were derived. The repertoire was sequenced with immunoSEQ multiplex PCR; TCRdb's copy has only in-frame clones and lacks some. The DNA was the basis for D and trimming; V, J and clone size are from that table. This table holds tens of thousands of clones, around 70% found once. The sample taken for sequencing was peripheral blood. The receptor's source is a woman in her 70s with acute or convalescent COVID-19.

The DNA of the CDR3 is TGCAGTGCCGGCAGGGACACTGAAGCTTTCTTT. It yields the protein CSAGRDTEAFF. The genes are TRBV20-1 and TRBJ1-1, with a weak D call TRBD1 (5 bases). The germline V gene encodes CDR1 DFQATT and CDR2 SNEGSKA (reference sequence). The CDR3 totals 11 residues. V shed 6 bases and J shed 3 bases, with 8 bases lying between them.